This is a list of T cell receptor beta chains from one sample in a study of cytomegalovirus exposure and HLA in healthy donors. Generated by immunoSEQ multiplex PCR, the TCRdb table keeps only in-frame clones and is missing some. The sample shows approximately 140,000 clones, more than 75% of them seen only once. The specimen sequenced was PBMCs. These receptors came from a human donor in good health. Each CDR3 is given with its conserved first and last residue. Each record gives: J gene, V gene, D gene, clone size, CDR3 DNA, CDR3 protein. D genes are given only for firm matches. Rows may omit the clone size; those that give it use once, few, many or a size class.

J gene: TRBJ2-7; V gene: TRBV5-6; D gene: TRBD1; clone size: .; CDR3 DNA: TGTGCCAGCAGCTCAAGACAGGGGTCTAGGCGGTACGAGCAGTACTTC; CDR3 protein: CASSSRQGSRRYEQYF
J gene: TRBJ2-7; V gene: TRBV5-1; D gene: .; clone size: .; CDR3 DNA: TGCGCCAGCAGCTTGGATGGCAGCTCCTACGAGCAGTACTTC; CDR3 protein: CASSLDGSSYEQYF
J gene: TRBJ2-3; V gene: TRBV4-1; D gene: .; clone size: few; CDR3 DNA: TGCGCCAGCAGCCAAGTTGAGACAGCATACACAGATACGCAGTATTTT; CDR3 protein: CASSQVETAYTDTQYF
J gene: TRBJ2-2; V gene: TRBV6-1; D gene: .; clone size: .; CDR3 DNA: TGTGCCAGCAGTAGGGACTCCGTAACCGGGGAGCTGTTTTTT; CDR3 protein: CASSRDSVTGELFF
J gene: TRBJ2-7; V gene: TRBV19; D gene: .; clone size: .; CDR3 DNA: TGTGCCAGTAGTATTGGTCCTCTGGAGGTCCACGAGCAGTACTTC; CDR3 protein: CASSIGPLEVHEQYF
J gene: TRBJ2-2; V gene: TRBV5-1; D gene: .; clone size: .; CDR3 DNA: TGCGCCAGCAGCTTGGTGGCTTCCGGGGAGCTGTTTTTT; CDR3 protein: CASSLVASGELFF
J gene: TRBJ2-5; V gene: TRBV5-1; D gene: TRBD2; clone size: .; CDR3 DNA: TGCGCCAGCAGGCGGGGGGAATTTCAAGAGACCCAGTACTTC; CDR3 protein: CASRRGEFQETQYF
J gene: TRBJ2-3; V gene: TRBV5-1; D gene: TRBD2; clone size: .; CDR3 DNA: TGCGCCAGCAGCAGGACTAGCGGGGGGGCCGGAGATACGCAGTATTTT; CDR3 protein: CASSRTSGGAGDTQYF
J gene: TRBJ2-2; V gene: TRBV10-3; D gene: .; clone size: .; CDR3 DNA: TGTGCCATCAGTGAGGTCCCCTACGGGGGACCTAACACCGGGGAGCTGTTTTTT; CDR3 protein: CAISEVPYGGPNTGELFF
J gene: TRBJ2-1; V gene: TRBV28; D gene: .; clone size: .; CDR3 DNA: TGTGCCAGCAGTGCCGAGACAGCCTACAATGAGCAGTTCTTC; CDR3 protein: CASSAETAYNEQFF
J gene: TRBJ1-6; V gene: TRBV6-1; D gene: .; clone size: .; CDR3 DNA: TGTGCCAGCAGTGACAGGAATAATTCACCCCTCCACTTT; CDR3 protein: CASSDRNNSPLHF